These 16 T cell receptor beta chains share one sample of origin, sequenced in a study of neurological immune-mediated disorders. MiXCR was run by TCRdb on the 5' RACE reads, yielding one entry per CDR3 protein. Of tens of thousands of distinct CDR3 sequences listed, around 3.7% are singletons. The source material was PBMCs. Every receptor here comes from a man aged 35 to 55 with multiple sclerosis.

Many counts were recorded for this clonotype. The rearrangement uses TRBV12-3 or TRBV12-4 and TRBJ1-5; D is possibly TRBD1 (5 bases). CDR3 length equals 14 residues. Trimming removed 0 bases from V and 4 bases from J, with 7 bases in between. The CDR3: CASSLAGQNQPQHF. CDR3 in DNA: TGTGCCAGCAGTTTAGCGGGGCAGAATCAGCCCCAGCATTTT.

This clonotype was picked up many times. The V and J genes are TRBV5-1 and TRBJ2-4, with a possible D match to TRBD2 (7 bases). The CDR3 is 19 residues long. The V and J ends lost 4 bases and 9 bases respectively, with 32 bases between them. Germline assignment: CDR1 SGHRS and CDR2 YFSETQ. In DNA form, the CDR3 reads TGCGCCAGCAGCCCTTCCTCGCCGACCGGGGGGCTTCCTAGTAGCATTCAGTACTTC. Translating it yields CASSPSSPTGGLPSSIQYF.

This clonotype has ten or more counts. DNA for the CDR3: TGCGCCAGCAGCCCCGGGACAGTTTCCGAGCAGTACTTC. Translation gives CASSPGTVSEQYF. The V and J genes are TRBV5-1 and TRBJ2-7, with 7 nucleotides matching TRBD1. CDR1 and CDR2 from the germline V gene are SGHRS and YFSETQ. The CDR3 covers 13 residues. With 4 bases clipped from V and 6 bases from J, the junction kept 7 bases outside the gene matches.

The table lists this clonotype with many counts. This chain's CDR3 is CASSLDGGVNEQFF. The CDR3 bases are TGCGCCAGCAGCTTGGACGGAGGGGTGAATGAGCAGTTCTTC. V gene TRBV5-1 combines with J gene TRBJ2-1; D possibly corresponds to TRBD2 (6 bases). The germline V and J ends were trimmed by 0 bases and 7 bases, with 11 bases remaining between them. CDR1 SGHRS and CDR2 YFSETQ come from the germline V gene. CDR3 length equals 14 residues.

Details on this clonotype: Relative to the germline gene, one junction end is altered; a read error may explain this. V gene TRBV7-2 combines with J gene TRBJ1-6; D gene uncertain. The CDR3 covers 18 residues. Per germline, CDR1 SGHTA and CDR2 FQGNSA. Here the CDR3 DNA reads TGTGCCAGCAGCTTAGTGGCGGGTAGTCCTACGTATAATTCACCCCTCAACTTT. Translating gives CASSLVAGSPTYNSPLNF.

This clonotype was seen ten or more times. The rearrangement links TRBV5-1 to TRBJ2-7, with D perhaps matching TRBD2 (6 bases). The germline CDR1 and CDR2 sequences are SGHRS and YFSETQ. The CDR3 consists of 13 residues. The ends were cut back, 2 bases at V and 5 bases at J, with 11 bases in the middle. The CDR3 coding sequence is TGCGCCAGCAGCTTTCCGGGGGAGGACGAGCAGTACTTC. Its translation is CASSFPGEDEQYF.

This clonotype was counted only a few times. The chain has TRBV6-5 and TRBJ1-2; D is uncertain. The germline gives CDR1 MNHEY, CDR2 SVGAGI. Trimming cost V 4 bases and J 3 bases, with 18 bases left between them. This CDR3 region has 16 residues. The CDR3 sequence: CASSSYSQSPYYGYTF. The CDR3 DNA sequence: TGTGCCAGCAGTTCCTATTCCCAATCGCCTTACTATGGCTACACCTTC.

This clonotype was seen at least ten times. The CDR3 sequence is CATGIGLAGAYEQFF. The DNA for the CDR3 is TGTGCCACCGGGATCGGACTAGCGGGGGCTTACGAGCAGTTCTTC. V and J are TRBV15 and TRBJ2-1, with 13 bases identical to TRBD2. CDR1 and CDR2 (germline): LNHNV, YYDKDF (reference sequence). This CDR3 has 15 amino acids. V lost 8 bases, J lost 10 bases, and 11 bases stayed unmatched.

This clonotype was seen repeatedly, ten times or more. This sequence joins TRBV5-5 and TRBJ2-7, with TRBD1 as a possible D gene (6 bases). Germline V gene data show CDR1 as SGHKS and CDR2 as YYEKEE (reference sequence). Trimming stripped 0 bases from V and 4 bases from J, with 11 bases between. The CDR3 is 14 residues long. CDR3 coding DNA: TGTGCCAGCAGCTTGGCAGGGGTACCGTACGAGCAGTACTTC. It encodes CASSLAGVPYEQYF. The full variable domain, completed using reference TRBV5-5 and TRBJ2-7, is DAGVTQSPTHLIKTRGQQVTLRCSPISGHKSVSWYQQVLGQGPQFIFQYYEKEERGRGNFPDRFSARQFPNYSSELNVNALLLGDSALYLCASSLAGVPYEQYFGPGTRLTVT.

This clonotype was seen ten or more times. The chain links TRBV18 to TRBJ1-1; possible D gene TRBD1, 5 bases. This CDR3 region has 14 residues. Per germline, CDR1 KGHSH and CDR2 LQKENI. Trimming took off 0 bases at V and 10 bases at J, with 15 bases between the two ends. The CDR3 region is CASSPPGVNFGAFF. CDR3 coding DNA: TGTGCCAGCTCACCACCAGGGGTTAATTTCGGAGCTTTCTTT.

Ten or more counts support this clonotype. The V gene is TRBV5-1, the J gene TRBJ2-3; 10 bases agree with TRBD1. This CDR3 has 14 residues. The germline V gene has CDR1 SGHRS and CDR2 YFSETQ. The V and J ends lost 8 bases and 3 bases, in that order; junction bases with no gene match: 6. CDR3 DNA: TGCGCCAGTCGCCGGGACAGGGGTACAGATACGCAGTATTTT. Amino acids: CASRRDRGTDTQYF.

This clonotype occurred many times. The rearrangement uses TRBV7-9 and TRBJ1-1; 7 bases are a match to TRBD1. V shed 5 bases, J shed 4 bases, and the junction held 7 bases outside the gene matches. CDR3 size: 14 residues. Germline V CDR1 and CDR2: SEHNR, FQNEAQ (reference sequence). This CDR3 reads CASSHRGVGTEAFF. In nucleotides, the CDR3 is TGTGCCAGCAGCCACAGGGGTGTGGGCACTGAAGCTTTCTTT.

This clonotype was detected many times. This sequence joins TRBV7-2 and TRBJ1-1; no reliable D call. In germline, CDR1 is SGHTA, CDR2 FQGNSA. This CDR3 spans 13 amino acids. V lost 4 bases to trimming and J lost 11 bases, with 17 bases between them. The CDR3 reads CASSSRGEFGAFF. The DNA for the CDR3 is TGTGCCAGCAGCTCACGTGGAGAATTCGGGGCTTTCTTT. Supplemented by reference TRBV7-2 and TRBJ1-1, the full variable domain reads GAGVSQSPSNKVTEKGKDVELRCDPISGHTALYWYRQSLGQGLEFLIYFQGNSAPDKSGLPSDRFSAERTGGSVSTLTIQRTQQEDSAVYLCASSSRGEFGAFFGQGTRLTVV.

A note on this clonotype: This may be a read error, as it is one base from a much larger clone. CDR3 loop: CASSSGGDTQYF. CDR3 DNA sequence: TGTGCCAGCAGCTCAGGGGGAGATACGCAGTATTTT. The chain employs TRBV7-6 and TRBJ2-3; 7 bases match TRBD1. This CDR3 has 12 amino acids. Germline CDR1 reads SGHVS; CDR2 reads FNYEAQ. V lost 4 bases and J lost 5; bases outside the gene matches: 0. The full variable domain, with the rest looked up from reference TRBV7-6 and TRBJ2-3, is GAGVSQSPRYKVTKRGQDVALRCDPISGHVSLYWYRQALGQGPEFLTYFNYEAQQDKSGLPNDRFSAERPEGSISTLTIQRTEQRDSAMYRCASSSGGDTQYFGPGTRLTVL.

This clonotype came up many times. J is TRBJ1-1 and V is TRBV7-9, with D maybe TRBD1 (6 bases). V was clipped by 5 bases and J by 2 bases, with 15 bases between them. The CDR3 contains 15 residues. CDR1 SEHNR and CDR2 FQNEAQ come from the germline V gene (reference sequence). CDR3 loop: CASSHLTGTNTEAFF. DNA of the CDR3: TGTGCCAGCAGCCATCTCACAGGGACTAACACTGAAGCTTTCTTT. The complete variable domain, with remaining parts taken from reference TRBV7-9 and TRBJ1-1, reads DTGVSQNPRHKITKRGQNVTFRCDPISEHNRLYWYRQTLGQGPEFLTYFQNEAQLEKSRLLSDRFSAERPKGSFSTLEIQRTEQGDSAMYLCASSHLTGTNTEAFFGQGTRLTVV.

In this sample, this clonotype turned up many times. The chain employs TRBV11-2 and TRBJ1-3; D unclear. From germline, CDR1 is SGHAT and CDR2 FQNNGV. With 5 bases removed from V and 0 bases from J, the gap between germline ends came to 14 bases. The CDR3 consists of 16 residues. The CDR3 loop is CASSHSFVLSGNTIYF. CDR3 bases: TGTGCCAGCAGCCATTCCTTCGTGCTCTCTGGAAACACCATATATTTT.